Described below is a single T cell receptor (beta chain) sequence and its context. Its target is unknown. CDR3 length: 14 residues. The germline CDR1 and CDR2 sequences are ENHRY and SYGVKD. V was shortened by 6 bases and J by 5 bases, with 14 bases between the two germline ends. The data are from a study of response to subunit inactivated influenza vaccine. Study-wide points: It was the authors' suggestion that each seasonal influenza vaccination recruits few new T cells.

One entry per CDR3 protein, called by TCRdb with MiXCR from the RT-PCR reads. The table has approximately 500,000 distinct CDR3 sequences, 10% to 15% seen once. The V and J genes are TRBV10-3 and TRBJ2-1; the D gene is possibly TRBD2 (7 bases). This TCR was recovered from a man aged 50-59 years who received an inactivated influenza vaccine. The sequencing used PBMCs from blood, collected roughly 46 days after vaccination. CDR3 in DNA: TGTGCCATCAGCGAGAGGGGGGGAAACAATGAGCAGTTCTTC. Translating gives CAISERGGNNEQFF.